This passage covers 3 T cell receptor beta chains from one sample sequenced in a study of neurological immune-mediated disorders. TCRdb reprocessed the 5' RACE reads via MiXCR and lists one record per CDR3 protein. The sample lists 20,000 to 25,000 distinct CDR3 sequences; around 15% were seen once. Sequenced input: CD8+ T cells from blood. The receptor set was obtained from a woman under 30 with multiple sclerosis.

The chain recombines TRBV10-3 with TRBJ1-5; no firm D call. V was pared by 1 base and J by 2 bases, with 12 bases between. This CDR3 comprises 16 residues. CDR1 and CDR2 (germline): ENHRY, SYGVKD. The CDR3 loop is CAISELGGLRNQPQHF. CDR3 in DNA: TGTGCCATCAGTGAGTTAGGAGGGTTGCGCAATCAGCCCCAGCATTTT.

The sample holds many counts of this clonotype. This CDR3 is CASSYYPRGGKTNEKLFF. The DNA of the CDR3 is TGTGCCAGCAGTTACTATCCTAGGGGGGGAAAAACTAATGAAAAACTGTTTTTT. The rearrangement uses TRBV6-9 and TRBJ1-4; maybe TRBD1 (6 bases). The CDR3 extends over 18 amino acids. V was clipped by 3 bases and J by 1 base, with 18 bases between them. Germline V lookup: CDR1 MNHGY, CDR2 SVAAGI.

The chain employs TRBV7-6 and TRBJ1-1; 7 positions match TRBD1. The CDR3 consists of 13 residues. Germline-derived CDR1 and CDR2 are SGHVS and FNYEAQ. With V trimmed by 5 bases and J by 3 bases, 3 bases remained unmatched. The CDR3 region is CASSRDRDTEAFF. The CDR3 region has the DNA TGTGCCAGCAGCAGAGACAGGGACACTGAAGCTTTCTTT.